This T cell receptor (beta chain) originates from a study of response to subunit inactivated influenza vaccine. General observations from the study: Authors proposed each seasonal influenza vaccination draws in few new T cells.

This clonotype was seen a handful of times. Its cognate antigen is unknown. From the RT-PCR reads, TCRdb called clonotypes with MiXCR, one entry per CDR3 protein. Of about 650,000 distinct CDR3 sequences listed, 15% to 18% are singletons. The sequencing here drew on PBMCs from blood, taken about 11 days after vaccination. The TCR sequence derives from a man between 50 and 59 years old who received an inactivated influenza vaccine.

CDR3 bases: TGTGCCATCAGTGAGTCGTTTAGCGGGACTTCCCCCCGGTTCTTC. It codes for CAISESFSGTSPRFF. The chain combines TRBV10-3 with TRBJ2-1; TRBD2 aligns across 8 bases. From germline, CDR1 is ENHRY and CDR2 SYGVKD. This CDR3 contains 15 residues. Trimming removed 0 bases from V and 15 bases from J; junction bases left unmatched: 13.